The source of this TCR beta chain is a study of CD8 T cells in Susac syndrome. Negative isolation yielded CD8+ and CD4+ T cells; FACS enriched TEMRA cells. It was with random hexamers that roughly 0.45 to 1 ug RNA was reverse transcribed. An immunoSEQ multiplex PCR amplified TCR beta CDR3 over 54 Vbeta and 13 Jbeta. TCRdb re-analysed the immunoSEQ multiplex PCR reads in MiXCR, keeping a single row per CDR3 protein. This table has some 50,000 distinct CDR3 sequences, approximately 95% appearing once. The sample consisted of CD8+ T cells from PBMCs. The TCR comes from a human donor with Susac syndrome.

CDR3 nucleotides: TGTGCCAGCAGCGTAGACGGAGCGGGGGACCTCACAGATACGCAGTATTTT. This gives the protein CASSVDGAGDLTDTQYF. The genes are TRBV9 and TRBJ2-3; 8 nucleotides align to TRBD2. The CDR3 is 17 amino acids. With V trimmed by 0 bases and J by 2 bases, 8 bases remained unmatched. Germline lookup yields CDR1 SGDLS and CDR2 YYNGEE.